These T cell receptor beta chains were read from a single sample in a study of cytomegalovirus exposure and HLA in healthy donors. The data were produced by immunoSEQ multiplex PCR, yet TCRdb's version contains in-frame clones alone and is incomplete. The sample includes about 95,000 clones, 78% seen only once; the top ten take over 3.5%. Sequenced sample: PBMCs. The receptor source for this set is a woman aged 40 to 49 in good health and CMV-seropositive. CDR3s include the opening cysteine and the closing phenylalanine or tryptophan. The order of the fields is V gene, J gene, CDR3 protein.

V gene: TRBV5-1
J gene: TRBJ2-7
CDR3 protein: CASSLDRASGEQYF

V gene: TRBV15
J gene: TRBJ2-7
CDR3 protein: CATSRESGQFYEQYF

V gene: TRBV6-5
J gene: TRBJ2-7
CDR3 protein: CASSSGLAGGGEQYF

V gene: TRBV28
J gene: TRBJ1-3
CDR3 protein: CASSSRTGEGTIYF

V gene: TRBV28
J gene: TRBJ2-4
CDR3 protein: CASSLPRVDKNIQYF

V gene: TRBV7-9
J gene: TRBJ2-7
CDR3 protein: CSSSRDLTYEQYF

V gene: TRBV18
J gene: TRBJ2-5
CDR3 protein: CASSQGSLLETQYF

V gene: TRBV5-6
J gene: TRBJ2-2
CDR3 protein: CASSLVSGRENTGELFF

V gene: TRBV6-6
J gene: TRBJ1-4
CDR3 protein: CASSPGLEKLFF

V gene: TRBV14
J gene: TRBJ2-3
CDR3 protein: CASSEVVADTQYF

V gene: TRBV4-1
J gene: TRBJ2-7
CDR3 protein: CASSPALGEGGEQYF

V gene: TRBV4-1
J gene: TRBJ2-2
CDR3 protein: CATGVNTGELFF

V gene: TRBV5-6
J gene: TRBJ2-1
CDR3 protein: CASSPHGSSGRASYNEQFF

V gene: TRBV18
J gene: TRBJ2-1
CDR3 protein: CASSPPTGGNEQFF

V gene: TRBV7-7
J gene: TRBJ1-2
CDR3 protein: CASSLEGGGHYGYTF

V gene: TRBV5-4
J gene: TRBJ1-4
CDR3 protein: CASSFTQGALGEKLFF

V gene: TRBV5-4
J gene: TRBJ2-5
CDR3 protein: CASSFDVPGAQYF

V gene: TRBV7-9
J gene: TRBJ2-3
CDR3 protein: CASSLVAGGASDTQYF

V gene: TRBV6-5
J gene: TRBJ2-2
CDR3 protein: CASRSGQNTGELFF

V gene: TRBV4-1
J gene: TRBJ2-7
CDR3 protein: CASSQDIPGQGSYEQYF

V gene: TRBV28
J gene: TRBJ1-6
CDR3 protein: CASTVQGLDSPLHF

V gene: TRBV7-9
J gene: TRBJ2-3
CDR3 protein: CASSSGTSGRASTDTQYF

V gene: TRBV6-1
J gene: TRBJ2-1
CDR3 protein: CASIQDSKYNEQFF

V gene: TRBV7-9
J gene: TRBJ2-5
CDR3 protein: CASSRKREQETQYF

V gene: TRBV10-2
J gene: TRBJ2-7
CDR3 protein: CASSEPGLSYEQYF

V gene: TRBV9
J gene: TRBJ2-1
CDR3 protein: CASSVTTGPYNEQFF

V gene: TRBV7-9
J gene: TRBJ2-7
CDR3 protein: CASSRSGGVGVNEQYF

V gene: TRBV5-1
J gene: TRBJ2-5
CDR3 protein: CASSLGGEETQYF

V gene: TRBV5-4
J gene: TRBJ2-3
CDR3 protein: CASSLGALSTDTQYF

V gene: TRBV7-8
J gene: TRBJ2-7
CDR3 protein: CASSGRTGRNYEQYF

V gene: TRBV27
J gene: TRBJ1-1
CDR3 protein: CASSSYTLNRGIVAFF